These 28 T cell receptor beta chains share one sample of origin, sequenced in a study of T cell responses to AZD1222 COVID-19 vaccine (dated by TCRdb to 2020 to 2022). The time point label, as the study defines it: baseline before first vaccination. To prepare the library, the immunoSEQ multiplex PCR assay was applied. TCRdb re-hosts the immuneACCESS table, in-frame sequences only. Its copies lack some clones; in the studies checked, an unresolved V gene accounts for under half of them, and the cause for the rest is not known. For this sample the table gives 150,000 or so clones, of which 92% were detected only once. The leading ten clones occupy around 2.5% of the sample. The sample consisted of peripheral blood, taken on day 0 of AZD1222 vaccination. The receptor set was obtained from an adult in good health.

The rearrangement uses TRBV5-1 and TRBJ2-1; 12 positions agree with TRBD2. This CDR3 has 16 residues. In germline, CDR1 is SGHRS, CDR2 YFSETQ. The ends lost 3 bases at V and 10 bases at J; junction bases unmatched: 11. The DNA of the CDR3 is TGCGCCAGCAGCTCACAAAGGACTAGCGGGGACGGGGAGCAGTTCTTC. Translated: CASSSQRTSGDGEQFF.

The gene calls are TRBV27 and TRBJ2-1; TRBD2 aligns across 14 bases. The CDR3 is made up of 20 amino acids. Germline V CDR1 and CDR2: MNHEY, SMNVEV (reference sequence). The V and J ends lost 2 bases and 0 bases, in that order; junction bases with no gene match: 9. CDR3 amino acids: CASSLLPGTSGGLSYNEQFF. DNA for the CDR3: TGTGCCAGCAGTTTACTCCCCGGGACTAGCGGGGGCCTCTCCTACAATGAGCAGTTCTTC.

The rearrangement joins TRBV28 to TRBJ2-5; D gene unclear. CDR3 length equals 13 residues. Trimming shortened V by 9 bases and J by 0 bases, and 11 bases separated the two germline ends. CDR1 and CDR2 (germline): MDHEN, SYDVKM. The CDR3 here is CASTDGHQETQYF. The CDR3 DNA is TGTGCCAGTACCGACGGGCACCAAGAGACCCAGTACTTC.

V is TRBV7-9 and J is TRBJ2-2; maybe TRBD2 (5 bases). V lost 9 bases and J 3 bases, leaving 23 bases between the germline ends. The CDR3 length is 17 residues. In germline, CDR1 is SEHNR, CDR2 FQNEAQ (reference sequence). DNA of the CDR3: TGTGCCAGACCCGGGGTCGGGTCTAGCCGGGACACCGGGGAGCTGTTTTTT. Protein sequence: CARPGVGSSRDTGELFF. Variable domain in full (rest from reference TRBV7-9 and TRBJ2-2): DTGVSQNPRHKITKRGQNVTFRCDPISEHNRLYWYRQTLGQGPEFLTYFQNEAQLEKSRLLSDRFSAERPKGSFSTLEIQRTEQGDSAMYLCARPGVGSSRDTGELFFGEGSRLTVL.

This clone was counted a single time. Without the conserved terminal phenylalanine or tryptophan, this CDR3 likely stems from a read error. It is unclear where the CDR3 begins or ends on the DNA, so no DNA is shown, and the CDR3 is as TCRdb lists it. The chain combines TRBV18 with TRBJ1-2. The CDR3 is 12 residues long, ends included. Germline lookup yields CDR1 KGHSH and CDR2 LQKENI. The CDR3 is CASSPLQRGQNL.

The rearrangement uses TRBV3-1 (or the pseudogene TRBV3-2) and TRBJ1-1, with 8 bases fitting TRBD1. There are 14 residues in the CDR3. Looked up from germline, CDR1 is LGHDT and CDR2 is YNNKEL (reference sequence). Unmatched junction bases numbered 12, after V lost 7 bases and J lost 8 bases. This chain's CDR3 is CASIGQGAIAEAFF. The CDR3 coding sequence is TGTGCCAGCATAGGTCAGGGGGCTATAGCGGAAGCTTTCTTT.

CDR3 nucleotides: TGTGCCAGCCGTCGGCAGGGATCCTACGAGCAGTACTTC. This encodes CASRRQGSYEQYF. The chain links TRBV27 to TRBJ2-7; D is perhaps TRBD1 (5 bases). V lost 8 bases and J lost 1, with 12 bases in between. The length of the CDR3 is 13 residues. CDR1 MNHEY and CDR2 SMNVEV come from the germline V gene (reference sequence).

This clone was observed a few times. This chain links TRBV23-1 with TRBJ1-1, with D uncertain. TRBV23-1 is an ORF, with its function uncertain. V lost 3 bases, J lost 1 base, and 21 bases lay in between. The CDR3 has 18 amino acids. CDR3 coding DNA: TGCGCCAGCAGTCAGTTTCAGTCGGGATACCTTACGAACACTGAAGCTTTCTTT. As protein: CASSQFQSGYLTNTEAFF.

The genes are TRBV7-2 and TRBJ1-4, with D possibly being TRBD1 (5 bases). Trimming took off 2 bases at V and 3 bases at J, with 10 bases between the two ends. The CDR3 sequence is 15 residues long. Germline CDR1 is SGHTA and CDR2 is FQGNSA. CDR3 amino acids: CASSLIAGANEKLFF. The CDR3, as DNA: TGTGCCAGCAGCTTAATAGCGGGGGCTAATGAAAAACTGTTTTTT.

The V call is TRBV6-5, the J call TRBJ2-7; unclear D gene. The V end lost 2 bases, the J end lost 3 bases, and 14 bases lay between the germline ends. Germline loops: CDR1 MNHEY, CDR2 SVGAGI. This CDR3 has 15 residues. The CDR3 is CASSYGPGADYEQYF. The CDR3 DNA reads as TGTGCCAGCAGTTACGGGCCAGGCGCTGACTACGAGCAGTACTTC.

The chain is built from TRBV2 and TRBJ1-2, with 12 positions matching TRBD1. CDR1 is SNHLY and CDR2 is FYNNEI in the germline V gene. The CDR3 extends over 14 amino acids. Trimming took 5 bases from V and 8 from J; bases not matched to a gene: 6. The CDR3 loop reads CASSQGQGAQGYTF. The CDR3 nucleotides read TGTGCCAGCAGTCAGGGACAGGGGGCTCAGGGCTACACCTTC.

The V gene is TRBV19, the J gene TRBJ1-5; D is unresolved. Germline lookup yields CDR1 LNHDA and CDR2 SQIVND (reference sequence). This CDR3 is built from 13 residues. Trimming left V 5 bases short and J 4 bases short, with 9 bases between. The CDR3 bases are TGTGCCAGTAGTTTGGCAACGAATCAGCCCCAGCATTTT. It encodes CASSLATNQPQHF.

The rearrangement joins TRBV11-2 to TRBJ1-5; the D gene is possibly TRBD1 (5 bases). The CDR3 runs 13 residues. Trimming took off 0 bases at V and 6 bases at J, with 6 bases between the two ends. Germline CDR1 SGHAT, CDR2 FQNNGV. The CDR3 DNA sequence: TGTGCCAGCAGCTTAGAGGGGGGTCAGCCCCAGCATTTT. Translation: CASSLEGGQPQHF.

This clone showed up just once. This chain links TRBV10-2 with TRBJ1-5; D not resolved. The CDR3 runs 12 residues. Germline-derived CDR1 and CDR2 are WSHSY and SAAADI. Trimming left V 5 bases short and J 7 bases short, with 9 bases between. CDR3 DNA sequence: TGCGCCAGCAGTCCGGGGTTCCAGCCCCAGCATTTT. Translating gives CASSPGFQPQHF.

The chain joins TRBV2 to TRBJ1-2; no clear D gene. CDR1 and CDR2 (germline): SNHLY, FYNNEI. V lost 6 bases and J lost 0, with 5 bases in between. CDR3 length equals 12 residues. DNA for the CDR3: TGTGCCAGCAGGGCGACTAACTATGGCTACACCTTC. It codes for CASRATNYGYTF.

This clone was detected only once. V gene TRBV2 combines with J gene TRBJ1-2, with 7 nucleotides matching TRBD1. The germline V gene has CDR1 SNHLY and CDR2 FYNNEI. This CDR3 has 14 amino acids. The J segment lost 7 bases and the V segment lost 4 bases, leaving 9 bases of the junction unmatched. The CDR3 region is CASSGDSSRGGYTF. CDR3 bases: TGTGCCAGCAGTGGGGACAGTTCTCGGGGTGGCTACACCTTC.

The V and J genes are TRBV12-3 or TRBV12-4 and TRBJ1-5; no clear D. The V gene lost 6 bases and the J gene lost 3 bases, with 9 bases spanning the gap. This CDR3 has 13 residues. The chain's CDR3 is CASREGYNQPQHF. The CDR3 bases are TGTGCCAGCAGGGAGGGATACAATCAGCCCCAGCATTTT.

This chain uses TRBV29-1 with TRBJ1-1; D uncertain. Looked up from germline, CDR1 is SQVTM and CDR2 is ANQGSEA. V dropped 3 bases and J dropped 2 bases, with 7 bases sitting between them. This CDR3 comprises 12 residues. In nucleotides, the CDR3 is TGCAGCGTTGACGAACAAAACACTGAAGCTTTCTTT. Protein product: CSVDEQNTEAFF.

As regards this clone: An end of the junction does not agree with germline; a read error may underlie this. The chain links TRBV7-2 to TRBJ1-6; D is undetermined. Germline CDR1 reads SGHTA; CDR2 reads FQGNSA. This CDR3 is 12 amino acids long. CDR3 loop: CASGLQNSPLHF. The CDR3 region has the DNA TGTGCCAGCGGCTTACAGAATTCACCCCTCCACTTT.

This chain links TRBV28 with TRBJ1-4; D is undetermined. Trimming shortened V by 3 bases and J by 9 bases, and 8 bases separated the two germline ends. The CDR3 totals 12 residues. Germline CDR1 is MDHEN and CDR2 is SYDVKM. The CDR3 DNA reads as TGTGCCAGCAGTTTGCCTAAAAAAAAACTGTTTTTT. This translates into CASSLPKKKLFF.

This chain uses TRBV6-1 with TRBJ1-1, with a possible D match to TRBD1 (6 bases). Trimming took 3 bases from V and 1 from J, leaving 18 bases between them. The CDR3 runs 17 residues. CDR1 is MNHNS and CDR2 is SASEGT in the germline V gene. The CDR3 DNA follows: TGTGCCAGCAGTGATGGACCAATGACACAGGGGAACACTGAAGCTTTCTTT. It specifies CASSDGPMTQGNTEAFF.

The chain has TRBV2 and TRBJ2-7, with 9 bases matching TRBD2. Trimming at V came to 2 bases and at J to 2 bases, leaving 4 bases not matched to a gene. The CDR3 is made up of 15 amino acids. Germline V lookup: CDR1 SNHLY, CDR2 FYNNEI. CDR3 bases: TGTGCCAGCAGTGAAATGGTAGCGGGGGCCTACGAGCAGTACTTC. Encoded protein: CASSEMVAGAYEQYF.

The chain joins TRBV15 to TRBJ1-1; TRBD1 might be the D (6 bases). The germline CDR1 and CDR2 sequences are LNHNV and YYDKDF (reference sequence). The V end lost 9 bases, the J end lost 6 bases, and 17 bases lay between the germline ends. The CDR3 spans 13 residues. CDR3 DNA: TGTGCCACTTCCTCTACAGGGAGGGCTGAAGCTTTCTTT. Amino acids: CATSSTGRAEAFF.

This clone was detected once. Distinct nucleotide sequences in the sample also encode this CDR3. The J gene is TRBJ2-2, the V gene TRBV5-1; no clear D gene. Trimming took off 0 bases at V and 0 bases at J, with 6 bases between the two ends. CDR1 SGHRS and CDR2 YFSETQ come from the germline V gene. CDR3 length: 15 residues. The CDR3 loop reads CASSLGTANTGELFF. The DNA for the CDR3 is TGCGCCAGCAGCTTGGGTACCGCGAACACCGGGGAGCTGTTTTTT.

This clone was observed once. The J gene is TRBJ2-1, the V gene TRBV9; 7 nucleotides line up with TRBD2. Losses at the gene ends were 2 bases for V and 5 bases for J; bases not matched to a gene: 7. This CDR3 is built from 15 residues. The germline CDR1 and CDR2 sequences are SGDLS and YYNGEE. CDR3 nucleotides: TGTGCCAGCAGCGTTGCGGGGGACGGACACAATGAGCAGTTCTTC. The encoded protein is CASSVAGDGHNEQFF.

The rearrangement links TRBV28 to TRBJ2-6, with D unclear. The V gene's germline CDR1 is MDHEN and CDR2 SYDVKM. V was trimmed by 6 bases and J by 0 bases, leaving 6 bases between them. The CDR3 is 14 amino acids. The DNA for the CDR3 is TGTGCCAGCAGCATGGGCTCTGGGGCCAACGTCCTGACTTTC. This codes for CASSMGSGANVLTF.

V and J are TRBV11-2 and TRBJ2-3; D may be TRBD1 (6 bases). The CDR3 length is 14 residues. Germline V CDR1 and CDR2: SGHAT, FQNNGV. V was clipped by 3 bases and J by 4 bases, with 11 bases between them. CDR3 region: CASSLGAVADTQYF. CDR3 DNA: TGTGCCAGCAGCTTGGGGGCCGTCGCAGATACGCAGTATTTT.

The chain couples TRBV10-3 to TRBJ2-7; D gene unclear. The V end lost 7 bases, the J end lost 2 bases, and 15 bases lay between the germline ends. Germline CDR1 is ENHRY and CDR2 is SYGVKD. The CDR3 sequence is 14 residues long. As DNA, the CDR3 is TGTGCCATCACCCCGGACGTTTCCACCTACGAGCAGTACTTC. Protein product: CAITPDVSTYEQYF.